The present T cell receptor (beta chain) was sequenced within a study of PD-1 blockade in classical Hodgkin lymphoma. In every patient, relapse followed autologous stem cell transplantation, while exposure to brentuximab vedotin differed. CDR1 is SGHVS, CDR2 FNYEAQ, per germline. V was pared by 0 bases and J by 1 base, with 5 bases between. The CDR3 contains 14 residues. Method: immunoSEQ multiplex PCR; TCRdb's copy keeps in-frame clones and lacks some. Among about 76,000 clones listed, around nine tenths were seen once. This specimen consisted of peripheral blood mononuclear cells (PBMCs), obtained at baseline. The clonotype comes from a human donor with classical Hodgkin lymphoma. V gene TRBV7-6 combines with J gene TRBJ2-3; D call uncertain. The CDR3 DNA follows: TGTGCCAGCAGCTTAGCGTTTGGCACAGATACGCAGTATTTT. Amino acids: CASSLAFGTDTQYF.